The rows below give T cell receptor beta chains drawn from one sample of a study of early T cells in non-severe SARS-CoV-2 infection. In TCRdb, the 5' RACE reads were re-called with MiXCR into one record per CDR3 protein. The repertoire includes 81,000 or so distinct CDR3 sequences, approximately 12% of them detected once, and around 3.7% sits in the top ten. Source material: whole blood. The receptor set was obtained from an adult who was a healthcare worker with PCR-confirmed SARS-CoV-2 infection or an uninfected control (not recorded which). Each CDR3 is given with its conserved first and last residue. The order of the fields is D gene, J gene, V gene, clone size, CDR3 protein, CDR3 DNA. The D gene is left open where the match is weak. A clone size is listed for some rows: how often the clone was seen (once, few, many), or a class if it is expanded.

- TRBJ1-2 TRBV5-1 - CASSLGRNQYGYTF TGCGCCAGCAGCTTAGGAAGGAACCAATATGGCTACACCTTC
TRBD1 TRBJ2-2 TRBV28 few CASRTGGTGRTGELFF TGTGCCAGCAGGACAGGGGGCACGGGTAGGACCGGGGAGCTGTTTTTT
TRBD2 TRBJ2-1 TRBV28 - CASSSVSSGRLSYNEQFF TGTGCCAGCAGTTCAGTGAGTAGCGGGAGACTCTCCTACAATGAGCAGTTCTTC
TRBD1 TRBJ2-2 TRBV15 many CATSRDLGTGDFGGELFF TGTGCCACCAGCAGAGATCTCGGGACAGGGGATTTTGGCGGGGAGCTGTTTTTT
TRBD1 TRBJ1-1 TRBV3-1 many CASSKTGVGTEAFF TGTGCCAGCAGTAAAACAGGGGTCGGGACTGAAGCTTTCTTT
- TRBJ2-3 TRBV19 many CASRTAVSTDTQYF TGTGCCAGTAGGACAGCAGTCAGCACAGATACGCAGTATTTT
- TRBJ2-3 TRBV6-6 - CASSPGDTDTQYF TGTGCCAGCAGTCCAGGGGACACAGATACGCAGTATTTT
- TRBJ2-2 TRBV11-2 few CASSRGRSAGELFF TGTGCCAGCAGCCGGGGGAGGAGCGCCGGGGAGCTGTTTTTT
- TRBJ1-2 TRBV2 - CASSTQVGYGYTF TGTGCCAGCAGTACACAGGTTGGATATGGCTACACCTTC
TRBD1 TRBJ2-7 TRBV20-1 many CSADPGQPPYEQYF TGCAGTGCTGACCCGGGACAGCCCCCCTACGAGCAGTACTTC
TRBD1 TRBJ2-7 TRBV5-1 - CASSYRQGYEQYF TGCGCCAGCAGCTACCGACAGGGATACGAGCAGTACTTC
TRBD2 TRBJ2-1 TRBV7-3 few CASSSGGLAGRGEQFF TGTGCCAGCAGTTCAGGGGGACTAGCGGGCAGGGGTGAGCAGTTCTTC
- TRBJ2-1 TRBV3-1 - CASSRAALSEQFF TGTGCCAGCAGCCGGGCAGCCCTTTCCGAGCAGTTCTTC
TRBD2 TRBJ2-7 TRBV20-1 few CSARTGGHSEYEQYF TGCAGTGCTAGGACGGGAGGCCACTCTGAATACGAGCAGTACTTC
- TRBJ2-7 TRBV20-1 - CSASPALREQYF TGCAGTGCTAGTCCCGCCTTGAGGGAGCAGTACTTC
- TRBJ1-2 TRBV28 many CASTITQVGYGYTF TGTGCCAGCACCATCACCCAGGTTGGCTATGGCTACACCTTC
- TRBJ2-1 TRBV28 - CASAPRMRSPFF TGTGCCAGCGCCCCGCGGATGCGGTCTCCGTTCTTC
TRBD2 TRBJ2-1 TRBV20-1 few CSVLAGGHNEQFF TGCAGTGTACTAGCGGGGGGACACAATGAGCAGTTCTTC
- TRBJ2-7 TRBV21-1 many CASSKGRVGRGPRYEQYF TGTGCCAGCAGCAAGGGGCGGGTCGGAAGGGGACCTAGGTACGAGCAGTACTTC
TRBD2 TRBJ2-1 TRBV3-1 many CASSQDKSWGLAGEQFF TGTGCCAGCAGCCAAGATAAGTCTTGGGGACTAGCAGGGGAGCAGTTCTTC
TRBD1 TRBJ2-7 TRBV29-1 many CSVEEDRTYEQYF TGCAGCGTGGAAGAGGACAGGACCTACGAGCAGTACTTC
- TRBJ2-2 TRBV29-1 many CSVARGNTGELFF TGCAGCGTTGCACGGGGGAACACCGGGGAGCTGTTTTTT
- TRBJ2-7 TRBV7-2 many CASSLNRAGTSYEQYF TGTGCCAGCAGCTTAAATAGGGCGGGGACCTCCTACGAGCAGTACTTC
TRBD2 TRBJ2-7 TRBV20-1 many CSAGLAGGFYEQYF TGCAGTGCTGGACTAGCGGGAGGGTTTTACGAGCAGTACTTC
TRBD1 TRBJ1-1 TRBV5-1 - CTSSPQGAGVTEAFF TGCACCAGCAGCCCCCAGGGGGCCGGGGTCACTGAAGCTTTCTTT
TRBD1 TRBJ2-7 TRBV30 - CAWSGDRSIYEQYF TGTGCCTGGAGTGGGGACAGGAGTATCTACGAGCAGTACTTC
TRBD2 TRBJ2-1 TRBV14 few CASSQEGTRDEQFF TGTGCCAGCAGCCAAGAAGGGACTAGGGATGAGCAGTTCTTC
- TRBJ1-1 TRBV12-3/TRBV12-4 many CASSLGSGAAFF TGTGCCAGCAGTTTAGGTAGTGGGGCAGCTTTCTTT
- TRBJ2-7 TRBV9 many CASSADPPGQPAGSYEQYF TGTGCCAGCAGCGCCGACCCTCCCGGACAGCCAGCCGGCTCCTACGAGCAGTACTTC
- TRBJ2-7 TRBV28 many CASSSSRALLGHEQYF TGTGCCAGCAGTTCTTCTCGGGCGTTGTTGGGCCACGAGCAGTACTTC
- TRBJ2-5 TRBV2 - CASSVAAEAYQETQYF TGTGCCAGCAGTGTGGCGGCTGAAGCGTACCAAGAGACCCAGTACTTC
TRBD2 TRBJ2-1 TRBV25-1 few CASSELASGSDEQFF TGTGCCAGCAGTGAATTGGCTAGCGGGAGCGATGAGCAGTTCTTC
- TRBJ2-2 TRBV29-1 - CSVEAPGTGELFF TGCAGCGTTGAAGCCCCGGGGACCGGGGAGCTGTTTTTT
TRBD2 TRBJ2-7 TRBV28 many CASSSPGTSGLYEQYF TGTGCCAGCAGTTCCCCCGGGACTAGCGGGTTGTACGAGCAGTACTTC
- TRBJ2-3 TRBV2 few CASSPHLLAEAWYF TGTGCCAGCAGTCCCCACCTTTTAGCGGAGGCTTGGTATTTT
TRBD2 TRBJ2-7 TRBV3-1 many CASSRDSGSSYEQYF TGTGCCAGCAGCCGAGATAGCGGGAGCTCCTACGAGCAGTACTTC
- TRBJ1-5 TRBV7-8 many CASSRLGSNQPQHF TGTGCCAGCAGCCGTCTTGGGAGTAATCAGCCCCAGCATTTT
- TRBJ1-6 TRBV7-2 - CASSLAFEMDNNSPLHF TGTGCCAGCAGCTTGGCCTTCGAAATGGATAATAATTCACCCCTCCACTTT
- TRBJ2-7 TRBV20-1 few CSARGGASYEQYF TGCAGTGCCAGGGGGGGTGCCTCCTACGAGCAGTACTTC
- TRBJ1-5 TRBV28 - CASSFPLQPQHF TGTGCCAGCAGTTTCCCCCTTCAGCCCCAGCATTTT
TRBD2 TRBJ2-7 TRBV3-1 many CASSPRTSGLNEQYF TGTGCCAGCAGCCCGCGGACTAGCGGGCTCAACGAGCAGTACTTC
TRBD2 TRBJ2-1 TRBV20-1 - CSASSPTSGMYNEQFF TGCAGTGCTAGTTCCCCAACTAGCGGGATGTACAATGAGCAGTTCTTC
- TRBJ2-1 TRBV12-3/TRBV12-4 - CASSPGVSYNEQFF TGTGCCAGCAGCCCAGGAGTAAGCTACAATGAGCAGTTCTTC
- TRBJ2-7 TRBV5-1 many CASSLDRDEQYF TGCGCCAGCAGCTTGGACAGGGACGAGCAGTACTTC
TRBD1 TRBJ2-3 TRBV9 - CASSVEGAGATDTQYF TGTGCCAGCAGCGTAGAGGGGGCGGGTGCCACAGATACGCAGTATTTT
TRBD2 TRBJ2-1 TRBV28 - CASSTGLELTQFF TGTGCCAGCAGTACCGGACTAGAACTAACCCAGTTCTTC
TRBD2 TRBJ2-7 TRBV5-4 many CASSLAWGTSGQYF TGTGCCAGCAGCTTGGCCTGGGGGACTAGCGGCCAGTACTTC
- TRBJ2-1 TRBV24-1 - CATSEQSSYNEQFF TGTGCCACCAGTGAGCAGAGCTCCTACAATGAGCAGTTCTTC
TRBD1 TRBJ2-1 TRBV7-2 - CASSFSDRAHNEQFF TGTGCCAGCAGCTTTTCGGACAGGGCTCACAATGAGCAGTTCTTC
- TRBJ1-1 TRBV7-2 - CASSSDSTRVENTEAFF TGTGCCAGCAGCTCAGACTCTACGAGGGTGGAAAACACTGAAGCTTTCTTT
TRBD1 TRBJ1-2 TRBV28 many CASRTGRDGYTF TGTGCCAGCAGGACAGGGCGAGATGGCTACACCTTC
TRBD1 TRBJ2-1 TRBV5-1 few CASSPQGQNNEQFF TGCGCCAGCAGCCCGCAGGGACAGAACAATGAGCAGTTCTTC
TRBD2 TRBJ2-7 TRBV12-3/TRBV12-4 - CASSRGLGGYEQYF TGTGCCAGCAGCCGCGGACTAGGAGGCTACGAGCAGTACTTC
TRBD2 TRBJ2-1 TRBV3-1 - CASSHSTGLAGANEQFF TGTGCCAGCAGCCATTCAACAGGACTAGCGGGAGCGAATGAGCAGTTCTTC
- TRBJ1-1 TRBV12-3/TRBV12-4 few CASSWDPRIAFF TGTGCCAGCAGTTGGGATCCTCGAATAGCTTTCTTT
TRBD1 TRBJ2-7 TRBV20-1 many CSARVVQGAYSYEQYF TGCAGTGCTAGAGTTGTACAGGGGGCTTACTCCTACGAGCAGTACTTC
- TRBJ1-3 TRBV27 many CASSLTHPGSTIYF TGTGCCAGCAGCCTGACACATCCTGGGTCCACCATATATTTT
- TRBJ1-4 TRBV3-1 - CASSHSAGQGNEKLFF TGTGCCAGCAGCCACTCCGCGGGACAAGGAAATGAAAAACTGTTTTTT